This TCR beta chain is drawn from a study of CD8+ T cells in alopecia areata. Study summary: The study gave treated patients oral tofacitinib at 5 to 10 mg twice daily. Tofacitinib ran for 6 to 18 months before 6 months off drug. Whole-study results and caveats: There were also resident alphabeta T cells of normal skin sequenced in scalp samples.

RNA, once extracted, was reverse transcribed into cDNA for use as the sequencing template. Repertoires were generated with immunoSEQ multiplex PCR, while TCRdb's copy carries only in-frame clones and drops some. The sample holds 100,000 to 140,000 clones, less than 90% seen once. The CDR3 covers 15 residues. V lost 4 bases to trimming and J lost 6 bases; unmatched junction nucleotides: 8. The germline V gene has CDR1 MGHRA and CDR2 YSYEKL. This clone was observed once. What it recognizes is unknown. Treatment in this sample: oral pan-JAK inhibitor, 5-10 mg twice daily. The gene calls are TRBV4-1 and TRBJ2-4; TRBD1 matches at 8 bases. The sequencing here drew on CD8+ T cells sorted from blood, taken at week 24, from a patient treated with tofacitinib. The clonotype comes from a human donor with alopecia areata. The CDR3 DNA reads as TGCGCCAGCAGCCCCCAAACGGACAGGGCAAACATTCAGTACTTC. The encoded protein is CASSPQTDRANIQYF.